The 3 T cell receptor beta chains in this list originate from one sample, sequenced in a study of T cells in Graves' hyperthyroidism and ophthalmopathy. Amplification of TCR beta CDR3 regions used RNA as the template. The primer set for the first-round RT-PCR of the TCR CDR3 was HTBI. TCRdb used MiXCR to reprocess the multiplex PCR reads, holding one entry per CDR3 protein. The sample consists of 160,000 or so distinct CDR3 sequences, around 8.9% of them appearing once. Sequencing was performed on blood. These receptor sequences come from a woman aged 18-29 years with Graves' hyperthyroidism that later progressed to Graves' ophthalmopathy.

This clonotype was counted at least ten times. The chain has TRBV11-2 and TRBJ2-1, with 10 positions matching TRBD2. The trim removed 6 bases at V and 1 base at J, leaving 3 bases unmatched. Germline V CDR1 and CDR2: SGHAT, FQNNGV. This CDR3 has 15 residues. The CDR3 reads CASRGLASSYNEQFF. Here the CDR3 DNA reads TGTGCCAGCAGGGGACTAGCGTCATCCTACAATGAGCAGTTCTTC.

This clonotype was recorded at least ten times. The chain couples TRBV2 to TRBJ1-2, with a tentative D call TRBD1 (5 bases). V lost 3 bases and J lost 2, with 19 bases in between. The germline V gene encodes CDR1 SNHLY and CDR2 FYNNEI. This CDR3 comprises 17 residues. The CDR3 reads CASSERWWQGRNYGYTF. The CDR3 nucleotides read TGTGCCAGCAGTGAGAGATGGTGGCAGGGTAGGAACTATGGCTACACCTTC. The complete variable domain, with remaining parts taken from reference TRBV2 and TRBJ1-2, reads EPEVTQTPSHQVTQMGQEVILRCVPISNHLYFYWYRQILGQKVEFLVSFYNNEISEKSEIFDDQFSVERPDGSNFTLKIRSTKLEDSAMYFCASSERWWQGRNYGYTFGSGTRLTVV.

This clonotype was found many times. The CDR3 is CASSDRGAPANTGELFF. The CDR3 DNA reads as TGTGCCAGCAGTGATCGCGGGGCCCCCGCGAACACCGGGGAGCTGTTTTTT. The chain is built from TRBV6-1 and TRBJ2-2, with D tentatively TRBD2 (6 bases). Trimming stripped 3 bases from V and 0 bases from J, with 14 bases between. CDR1 and CDR2 from the germline V gene are MNHNS and SASEGT. This CDR3 contains 17 residues.